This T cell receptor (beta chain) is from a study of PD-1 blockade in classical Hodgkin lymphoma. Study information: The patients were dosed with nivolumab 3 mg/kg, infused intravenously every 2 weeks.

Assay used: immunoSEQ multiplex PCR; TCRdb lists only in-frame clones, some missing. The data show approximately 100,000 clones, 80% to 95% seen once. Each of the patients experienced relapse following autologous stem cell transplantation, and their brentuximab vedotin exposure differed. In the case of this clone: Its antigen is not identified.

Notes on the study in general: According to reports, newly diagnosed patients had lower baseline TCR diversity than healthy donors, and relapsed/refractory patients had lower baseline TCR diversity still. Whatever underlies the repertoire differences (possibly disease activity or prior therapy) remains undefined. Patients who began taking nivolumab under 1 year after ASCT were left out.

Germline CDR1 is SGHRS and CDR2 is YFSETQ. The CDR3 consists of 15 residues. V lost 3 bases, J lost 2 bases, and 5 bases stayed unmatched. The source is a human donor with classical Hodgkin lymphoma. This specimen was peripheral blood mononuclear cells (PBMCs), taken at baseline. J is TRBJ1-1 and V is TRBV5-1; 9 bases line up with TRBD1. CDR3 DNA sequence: TGCGCCAGCAGCTCCCAGACAGGGGGAAACACTGAAGCTTTCTTT. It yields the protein CASSSQTGGNTEAFF.